The entry below gives a single TCR beta chain sequence along with its context. The antigen is unknown. The data originate from a study of regulatory dendritic cells for organ transplantation. Looking at the study overall: Regulatory dendritic cells came from monocytes given vitamin D3 and IL-10.

The CDR3 consists of 14 residues. Deletions cut 0 bases from V and 4 bases from J, with 10 bases between. The germline gives CDR1 SGHNT, CDR2 YYREEE (reference sequence). Study-wide results and caveats: Mature dendritic cells appeared to drive more memory CD8+ clonal expansion than regulatory ones.

Sorted T cells were CFSE-labeled and cultured 5 days with allogeneic regulatory or mature dendritic cells at 1:10. Memory T cells were CD45RO+, naive were CD45RA+, sorted by FACS. Measured with immunoSEQ multiplex PCR; TCRdb has only the in-frame clones, and not every one. The repertoire consists of 7,500 to 8,500 clones, with roughly two thirds occurring once and the leading ten covering about 3.7%. The sample was memory CD4+ T cells from blood cultured with dendritic cells. The sample's subset: CD45RO+ memory T cells. The V and J genes are TRBV5-4 and TRBJ2-5; perhaps TRBD2 as D (5 bases). The origin of this receptor is a human donor in good health. CDR3: CASSLAGNGETQYF. In DNA form, the CDR3 reads TGTGCCAGCAGCTTGGCCGGGAACGGAGAGACCCAGTACTTC. The full variable domain, with the rest looked up from reference TRBV5-4 and TRBJ2-5, is ETGVTQSPTHLIKTRGQQVTLRCSSQSGHNTVSWYQQALGQGPQFIFQYYREEENGRGNFPPRFSGLQFPNYSSELNVNALELDDSALYLCASSLAGNGETQYFGPGTRLLVL.